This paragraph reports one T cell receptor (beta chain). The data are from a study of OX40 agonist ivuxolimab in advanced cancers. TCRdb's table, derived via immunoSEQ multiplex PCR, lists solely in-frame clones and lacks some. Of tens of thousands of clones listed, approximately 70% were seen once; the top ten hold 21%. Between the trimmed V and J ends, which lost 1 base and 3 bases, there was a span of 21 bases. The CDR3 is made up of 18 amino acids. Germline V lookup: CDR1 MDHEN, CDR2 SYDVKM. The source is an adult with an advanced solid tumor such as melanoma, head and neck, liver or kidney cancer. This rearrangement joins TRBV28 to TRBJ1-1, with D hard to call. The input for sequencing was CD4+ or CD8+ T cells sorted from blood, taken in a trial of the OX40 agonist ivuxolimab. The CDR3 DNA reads TGTGCCAGCAGTTTATTATTATGGAGCGAGGCAGGTGACACTGAAGCTTTCTTT. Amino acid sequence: CASSLLLWSEAGDTEAFF.